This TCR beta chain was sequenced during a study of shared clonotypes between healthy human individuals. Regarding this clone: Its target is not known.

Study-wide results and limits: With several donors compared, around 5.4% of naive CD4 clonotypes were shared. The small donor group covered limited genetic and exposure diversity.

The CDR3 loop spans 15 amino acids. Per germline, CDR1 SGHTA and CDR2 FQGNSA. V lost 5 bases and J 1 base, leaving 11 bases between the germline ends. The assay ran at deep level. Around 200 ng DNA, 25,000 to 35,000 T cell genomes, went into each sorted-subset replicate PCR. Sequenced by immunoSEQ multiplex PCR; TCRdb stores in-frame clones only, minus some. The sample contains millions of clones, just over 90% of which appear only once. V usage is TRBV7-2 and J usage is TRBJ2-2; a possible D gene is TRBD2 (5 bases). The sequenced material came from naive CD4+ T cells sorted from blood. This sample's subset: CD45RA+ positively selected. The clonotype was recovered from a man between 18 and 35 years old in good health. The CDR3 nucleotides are TGTGCCAGCAGCAGGTCCGGGATGAACACCGGGGAGCTGTTTTTT. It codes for CASSRSGMNTGELFF.